This T cell receptor (beta chain) emerged from a study of CD8 T cells in Susac syndrome. Looked up from germline, CDR1 is MNHNY and CDR2 is SVGAGI (reference sequence). This CDR3 contains 13 residues. V was trimmed by 5 bases and J by 2 bases, leaving 9 bases between them. In its sample, this clonotype was seen once. It was with random hexamers that about 0.45 to 1 ug RNA was reverse transcribed. TCR beta CDR3 was amplified by immunoSEQ multiplex PCR. This amplification extended across 54 Vbeta and 13 Jbeta segments. TCRdb re-derived calls from the immunoSEQ multiplex PCR reads in MiXCR, one entry per CDR3 protein. This sample carries roughly 120,000 distinct CDR3 sequences, around 94% of them seen once, and the ten largest clones take over 0.07%.

The rearrangement joins TRBV6-6 to TRBJ1-1, with D unresolved. The sample comprised CD4+ T cells from PBMCs. This clonotype was sampled from a human donor in good health. The CDR3: CASSPPQNTEAFF. In DNA form, the CDR3 reads TGTGCCAGCAGTCCCCCCCAAAACACTGAAGCTTTCTTT.